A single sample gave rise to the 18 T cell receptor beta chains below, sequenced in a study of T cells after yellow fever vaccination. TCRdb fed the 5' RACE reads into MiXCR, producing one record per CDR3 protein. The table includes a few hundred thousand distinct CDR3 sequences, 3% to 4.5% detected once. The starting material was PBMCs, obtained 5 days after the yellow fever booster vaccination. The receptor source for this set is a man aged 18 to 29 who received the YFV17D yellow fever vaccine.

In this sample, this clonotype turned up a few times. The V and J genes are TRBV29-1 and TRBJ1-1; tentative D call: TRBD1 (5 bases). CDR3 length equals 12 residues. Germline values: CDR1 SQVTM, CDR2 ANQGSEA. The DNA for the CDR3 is TGCAGGGCCAGAGTGGGGGACACTGAAGCTTTCTTT. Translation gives CRARVGDTEAFF.

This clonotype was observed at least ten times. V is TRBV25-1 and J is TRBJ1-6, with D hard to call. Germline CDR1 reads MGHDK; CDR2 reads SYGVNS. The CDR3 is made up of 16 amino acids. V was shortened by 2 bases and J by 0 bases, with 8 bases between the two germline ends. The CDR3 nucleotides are TGTGCCAGCAGTGAAGGGCTTAGCTCCTATAATTCACCCCTCCACTTT. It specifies CASSEGLSSYNSPLHF.

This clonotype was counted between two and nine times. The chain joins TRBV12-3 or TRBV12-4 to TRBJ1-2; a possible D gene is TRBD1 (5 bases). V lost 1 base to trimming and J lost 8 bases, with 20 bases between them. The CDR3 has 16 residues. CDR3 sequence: CASSLGGWTRDRGYTF. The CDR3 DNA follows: TGTGCCAGCAGTTTAGGTGGGTGGACAAGGGACCGGGGCTACACCTTC.

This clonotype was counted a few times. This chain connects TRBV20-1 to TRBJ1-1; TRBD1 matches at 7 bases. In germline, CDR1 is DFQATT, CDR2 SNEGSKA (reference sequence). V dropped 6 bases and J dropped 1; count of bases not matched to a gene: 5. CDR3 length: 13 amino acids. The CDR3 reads CSAPGQSNTEAFF. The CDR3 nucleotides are TGCAGTGCCCCGGGACAGTCGAACACTGAAGCTTTCTTT.

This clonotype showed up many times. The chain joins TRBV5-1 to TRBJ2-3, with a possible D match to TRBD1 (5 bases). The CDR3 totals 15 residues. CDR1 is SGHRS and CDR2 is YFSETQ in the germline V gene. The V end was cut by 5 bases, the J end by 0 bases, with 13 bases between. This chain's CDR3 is CASRSPGLSTDTQYF. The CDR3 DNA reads TGCGCCAGCAGATCCCCAGGGTTAAGCACAGATACGCAGTATTTT.

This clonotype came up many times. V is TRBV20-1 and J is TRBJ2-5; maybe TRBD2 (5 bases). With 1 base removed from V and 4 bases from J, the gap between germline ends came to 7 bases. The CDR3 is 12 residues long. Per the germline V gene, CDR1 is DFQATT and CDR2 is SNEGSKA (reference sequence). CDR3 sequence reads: CSARAGVETQYF. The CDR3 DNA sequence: TGCAGTGCTAGAGCCGGGGTAGAGACCCAGTACTTC.

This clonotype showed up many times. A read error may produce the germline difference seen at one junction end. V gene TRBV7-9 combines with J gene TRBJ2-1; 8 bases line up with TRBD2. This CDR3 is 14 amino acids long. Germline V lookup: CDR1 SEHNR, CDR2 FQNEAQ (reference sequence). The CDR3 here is CASSLALFGRGVLF. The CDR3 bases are TGTGCCAGCAGCTTAGCACTCTTCGGGCGGGGGGTCCTCTTC. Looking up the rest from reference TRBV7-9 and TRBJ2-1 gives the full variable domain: DTGVSQNPRHKITKRGQNVTFRCDPISEHNRLYWYRQTLGQGPEFLTYFQNEAQLEKSRLLSDRFSAERPKGSFSTLEIQRTEQGDSAMYLCASSLALFGRGVLFGPGTRLTVL.

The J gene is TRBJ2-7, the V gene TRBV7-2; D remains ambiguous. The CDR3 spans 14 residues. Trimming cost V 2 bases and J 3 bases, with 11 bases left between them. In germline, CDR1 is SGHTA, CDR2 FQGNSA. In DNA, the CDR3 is TGTGCCAGCAGCTTATACCCAGACCGCTACGAGCAGTACTTC. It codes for CASSLYPDRYEQYF.

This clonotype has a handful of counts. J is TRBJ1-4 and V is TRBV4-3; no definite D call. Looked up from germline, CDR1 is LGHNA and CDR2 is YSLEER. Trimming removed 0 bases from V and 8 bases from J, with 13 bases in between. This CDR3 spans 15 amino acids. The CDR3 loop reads CASSQEPNQQEKLFF. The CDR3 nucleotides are TGCGCCAGCAGCCAAGAACCCAACCAGCAGGAAAAACTGTTTTTT.

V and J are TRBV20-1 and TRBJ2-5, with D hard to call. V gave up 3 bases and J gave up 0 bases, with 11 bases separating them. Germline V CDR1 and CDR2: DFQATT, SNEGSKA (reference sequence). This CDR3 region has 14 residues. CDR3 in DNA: TGCAGTGCTAGCCTGGGGTGGTACCAAGAGACCCAGTACTTC. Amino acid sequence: CSASLGWYQETQYF.

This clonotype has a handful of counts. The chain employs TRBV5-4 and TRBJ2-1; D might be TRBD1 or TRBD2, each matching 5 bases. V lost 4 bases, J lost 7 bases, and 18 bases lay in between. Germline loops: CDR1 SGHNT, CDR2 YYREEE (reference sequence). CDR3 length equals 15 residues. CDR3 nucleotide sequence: TGTGCCAGCAGCCGAGGGTATGGGGCTACAAATGAGCAGTTCTTC. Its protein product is CASSRGYGATNEQFF.

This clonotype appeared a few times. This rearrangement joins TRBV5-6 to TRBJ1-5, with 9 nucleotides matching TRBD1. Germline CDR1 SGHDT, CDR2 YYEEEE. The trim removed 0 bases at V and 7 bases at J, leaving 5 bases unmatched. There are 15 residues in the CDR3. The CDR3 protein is CASSLAGTGRQPQHF. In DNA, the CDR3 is TGTGCCAGCAGCTTGGCCGGGACAGGGAGACAGCCCCAGCATTTT.

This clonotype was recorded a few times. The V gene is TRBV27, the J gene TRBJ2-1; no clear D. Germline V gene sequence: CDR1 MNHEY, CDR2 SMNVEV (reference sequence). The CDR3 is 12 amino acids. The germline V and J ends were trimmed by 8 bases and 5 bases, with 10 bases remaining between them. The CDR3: CASRSGHNEQFF. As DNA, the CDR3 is TGTGCCAGCCGATCGGGCCACAATGAGCAGTTCTTC.

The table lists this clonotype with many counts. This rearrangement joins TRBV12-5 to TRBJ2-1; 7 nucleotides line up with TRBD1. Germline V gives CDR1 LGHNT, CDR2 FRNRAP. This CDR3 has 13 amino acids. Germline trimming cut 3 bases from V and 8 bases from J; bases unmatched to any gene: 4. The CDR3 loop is CASGFWTGHEQFF. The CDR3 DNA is TGTGCTAGTGGTTTCTGGACAGGTCATGAGCAGTTCTTC.

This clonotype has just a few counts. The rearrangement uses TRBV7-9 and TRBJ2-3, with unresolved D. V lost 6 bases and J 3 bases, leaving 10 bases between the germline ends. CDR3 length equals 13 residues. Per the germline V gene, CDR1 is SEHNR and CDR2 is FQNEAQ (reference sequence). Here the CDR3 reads CASRFKGTDTQYF. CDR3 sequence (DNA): TGTGCCAGCAGATTTAAGGGTACAGATACGCAGTATTTT.

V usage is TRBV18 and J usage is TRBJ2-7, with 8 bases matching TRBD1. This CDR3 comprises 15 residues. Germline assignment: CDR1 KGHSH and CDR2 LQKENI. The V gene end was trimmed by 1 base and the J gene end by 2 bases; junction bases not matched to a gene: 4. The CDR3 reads CASSPRVTGAYEQYF. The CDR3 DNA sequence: TGTGCCAGCTCACCACGCGTGACAGGGGCCTACGAGCAGTACTTC.

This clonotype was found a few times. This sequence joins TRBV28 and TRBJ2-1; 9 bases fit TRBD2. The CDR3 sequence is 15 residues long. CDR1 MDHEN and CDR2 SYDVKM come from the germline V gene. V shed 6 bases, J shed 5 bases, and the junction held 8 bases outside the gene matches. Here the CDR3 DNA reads TGTGCCAGCAGGTGGGTAGCGGGGGCCAACAATGAGCAGTTCTTC. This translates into CASRWVAGANNEQFF.

The CDR3 is CASSRLLEGGYTF. The CDR3 DNA is TGCGCCAGCAGCCGCCTGTTGGAAGGCGGCTACACCTTC. The chain uses TRBV4-1 and TRBJ1-2; D gene ambiguous. The germline V and J ends were trimmed by 4 bases and 8 bases, with 14 bases remaining between them. The CDR3 runs 13 residues. Germline V gene data show CDR1 as MGHRA and CDR2 as YSYEKL.